In this sample, the clone carrying this T cell receptor (beta chain) turned up many times. Antigen: not known. As processed by the authors: CDR3 differences across clinicopathological groups were used to build a distant-metastasis classifier for papillary thyroid cancer. TCRdb redid the clone calls on the PCR reads using MiXCR. These V and J calls originate from TCRdb's pipeline instead of the authors' own analysis. The data show about 16,000 clones, 15% to 18% seen once. This sample was taken from a study of metastatic and nonmetastatic thyroid tumors. Whole-study context: Comparative analysis of repertoires was undertaken across blood and tumor or nodule tissue obtained from malignant and benign thyroid patients. Overall study findings and caveats: The reported finding was significantly higher TCR beta diversity in malignant thyroid tumors relative to benign nodules, in blood and tumor.

The CDR3 covers 15 residues. CDR1 is SGHKS, CDR2 YYEKEE, per germline (reference sequence). Deletions cut 0 bases from V and 4 bases from J, with 13 bases between. None of the patients had undergone any treatment ahead of thyroid surgery. V and J are TRBV5-5 and TRBJ2-5, with a tentative D call TRBD1 (6 bases). The sample was blood. The receptor was isolated from a female donor with papillary thyroid cancer or a benign thyroid nodule (not recorded which). Some clones in this sample may be carry-over from other donors' samples. CDR3 protein: CASSLVWGRGETQYF. In nucleotides, the CDR3 is TGTGCCAGCAGCTTGGTTTGGGGCAGGGGAGAGACCCAGTACTTC.